These T cell receptor beta chains were read from a single sample in a study of blood T cells in healthy people across ages. One entry per CDR3 protein, called by TCRdb with MiXCR from the 5' RACE reads. The repertoire holds around 700,000 distinct CDR3 sequences, with 25% as singletons. In addition, the sample was reused for a study of T cells of mothers and their children.

The sample comprised blood. The receptors originated from a boy between 10 and 17 years old in good health. Both conserved end residues are part of each CDR3. Fields, in order: J gene, D gene, clone size, V gene, CDR3 protein, CDR3 DNA. D genes are given only for firm matches. Expanded clones get a size class; other rows say once, few or many, or leave the size out.

J gene: TRBJ2-1; D gene: -; clone size: -; V gene: TRBV9; CDR3 protein: CASSVEGVTYNEQFF; CDR3 DNA: TGTGCCAGCAGCGTAGAAGGGGTTACCTACAATGAGCAGTTCTTC
J gene: TRBJ1-5; D gene: -; clone size: few; V gene: TRBV27; CDR3 protein: CASSLRGGDSNQPQHF; CDR3 DNA: TGTGCCAGCAGTCTTAGGGGGGGGGATAGCAATCAGCCCCAGCATTTT
J gene: TRBJ2-1; D gene: -; clone size: -; V gene: TRBV5-1; CDR3 protein: CASSPSGTKYNEQFF; CDR3 DNA: TGCGCCAGCAGCCCGTCCGGGACCAAATACAATGAGCAGTTCTTC
J gene: TRBJ2-5; D gene: TRBD2; clone size: few; V gene: TRBV9; CDR3 protein: CASSVASGGPLYPQYF; CDR3 DNA: TGTGCCAGCAGCGTAGCTAGCGGGGGACCGCTCTATCCCCAGTACTTC
J gene: TRBJ2-4; D gene: TRBD1; clone size: -; V gene: TRBV7-2; CDR3 protein: CASSPQGRIAKNIQYF; CDR3 DNA: TGTGCCAGCAGCCCACAGGGGCGAATAGCCAAAAACATTCAGTACTTC
J gene: TRBJ2-7; D gene: -; clone size: many; V gene: TRBV29-1; CDR3 protein: CSVEGRAYEQYF; CDR3 DNA: TGCAGCGTTGAAGGACGAGCCTACGAGCAGTACTTC
J gene: TRBJ2-5; D gene: -; clone size: -; V gene: TRBV3-1; CDR3 protein: CAIREQGQETQYF; CDR3 DNA: TGTGCCATAAGGGAACAGGGACAAGAGACCCAGTACTTC
J gene: TRBJ2-1; D gene: -; clone size: -; V gene: TRBV5-1; CDR3 protein: CASSLESPNEQFF; CDR3 DNA: TGCGCCAGCAGCTTGGAGTCACCTAATGAGCAGTTCTTC
J gene: TRBJ2-7; D gene: -; clone size: -; V gene: TRBV10-3; CDR3 protein: CAIGVGNSHEQYF; CDR3 DNA: TGTGCCATCGGGGTAGGAAACTCCCACGAGCAGTACTTC
J gene: TRBJ1-1; D gene: -; clone size: few; V gene: TRBV29-1; CDR3 protein: CSVSAKEGTEAFF; CDR3 DNA: TGCAGCGTTAGCGCGAAAGAGGGGACTGAAGCTTTCTTT
J gene: TRBJ2-6; D gene: TRBD2; clone size: few; V gene: TRBV5-1; CDR3 protein: CASSSGLAGRSGANVLTF; CDR3 DNA: TGCGCCAGCAGCTCTGGACTAGCGGGACGTTCTGGGGCCAACGTCCTGACTTTC
J gene: TRBJ2-6; D gene: -; clone size: few; V gene: TRBV12-3/TRBV12-4; CDR3 protein: CASSVGTAANVLTF; CDR3 DNA: TGTGCCAGCAGTGTAGGGACTGCAGCCAACGTCCTGACTTTC
J gene: TRBJ2-7; D gene: -; clone size: many; V gene: TRBV6-6; CDR3 protein: CASSDGTSSYEQYF; CDR3 DNA: TGTGCCAGCAGTGACGGGACATCCTCCTACGAGCAGTACTTC
J gene: TRBJ1-5; D gene: -; clone size: -; V gene: TRBV4-1; CDR3 protein: CASSSYSGNQPQHF; CDR3 DNA: TGCGCCAGCAGCTCTTACTCTGGGAATCAGCCCCAGCATTTT
J gene: TRBJ1-4; D gene: -; clone size: -; V gene: TRBV29-1; CDR3 protein: CSVQIRNEKLFF; CDR3 DNA: TGCAGCGTTCAGATTAGGAATGAAAAACTGTTTTTT
J gene: TRBJ1-4; D gene: TRBD1; clone size: -; V gene: TRBV4-1; CDR3 protein: CASSQDGTGPYNEKLFF; CDR3 DNA: TGCGCCAGCAGCCAAGATGGGACAGGGCCTTATAATGAAAAACTGTTTTTT
J gene: TRBJ2-7; D gene: -; clone size: few; V gene: TRBV20-1; CDR3 protein: CSASVGPSAAPYEQYF; CDR3 DNA: TGCAGTGCTAGCGTAGGCCCTAGCGCCGCTCCCTACGAGCAGTACTTC
J gene: TRBJ2-3; D gene: -; clone size: few; V gene: TRBV29-1; CDR3 protein: CSVGEGTDTQYF; CDR3 DNA: TGCAGCGTTGGGGAAGGCACAGATACGCAGTATTTT
J gene: TRBJ1-4; D gene: TRBD1; clone size: -; V gene: TRBV9; CDR3 protein: CASSLGQGEEKLFF; CDR3 DNA: TGTGCCAGCAGCCTCGGACAGGGAGAAGAAAAACTGTTTTTT
J gene: TRBJ2-1; D gene: TRBD2; clone size: -; V gene: TRBV6-5; CDR3 protein: CASRGSSGGYNEQFF; CDR3 DNA: TGTGCCAGCAGGGGTTCTAGCGGGGGATACAATGAGCAGTTCTTC
J gene: TRBJ2-5; D gene: -; clone size: -; V gene: TRBV12-3/TRBV12-4; CDR3 protein: CASSLISGGKETQYF; CDR3 DNA: TGTGCCAGCAGTTTAATTAGCGGAGGAAAAGAGACCCAGTACTTC
J gene: TRBJ1-1; D gene: -; clone size: -; V gene: TRBV9; CDR3 protein: CASSVGGEGAEAFF; CDR3 DNA: TGTGCCAGCAGCGTAGGCGGGGAGGGGGCTGAAGCTTTCTTT
J gene: TRBJ2-2; D gene: -; clone size: few; V gene: TRBV4-2; CDR3 protein: CASSQDPQSNTGELFF; CDR3 DNA: TGTGCCAGCAGCCAAGATCCCCAGTCCAACACCGGGGAGCTGTTTTTT
J gene: TRBJ2-1; D gene: TRBD1; clone size: few; V gene: TRBV7-8; CDR3 protein: CASSLGRDSHNEQFF; CDR3 DNA: TGTGCCAGCAGCTTAGGTAGGGACAGTCACAATGAGCAGTTCTTC
J gene: TRBJ2-7; D gene: -; clone size: -; V gene: TRBV29-1; CDR3 protein: CSVVGGDLLYEQYF; CDR3 DNA: TGCAGCGTTGTAGGCGGGGACCTACTCTACGAGCAGTACTTC
J gene: TRBJ2-5; D gene: -; clone size: few; V gene: TRBV5-4; CDR3 protein: CASSGESGETQYF; CDR3 DNA: TGTGCCAGCAGCGGGGAGTCGGGAGAGACCCAGTACTTC
J gene: TRBJ2-7; D gene: -; clone size: few; V gene: TRBV29-1; CDR3 protein: CSVVGITYEQYF; CDR3 DNA: TGCAGCGTGGTAGGGATAACATACGAGCAGTACTTC
J gene: TRBJ2-1; D gene: -; clone size: -; V gene: TRBV28; CDR3 protein: CASSGWRGGNEQFF; CDR3 DNA: TGTGCCAGCAGTGGATGGAGGGGGGGCAATGAGCAGTTCTTC
J gene: TRBJ2-5; D gene: TRBD2; clone size: few; V gene: TRBV3-1; CDR3 protein: CASSQRTSGGRQETQYF; CDR3 DNA: TGTGCCAGCAGCCAAAGGACTAGCGGGGGACGACAAGAGACCCAGTACTTC
J gene: TRBJ1-6; D gene: TRBD1; clone size: -; V gene: TRBV7-2; CDR3 protein: CASRTKPGQGLQPLHF; CDR3 DNA: TGTGCCAGCAGGACTAAGCCGGGACAGGGTCTTCAGCCCCTCCACTTT
J gene: TRBJ1-4; D gene: TRBD1; clone size: -; V gene: TRBV7-2; CDR3 protein: CASSGDRGLRGVEKLFF; CDR3 DNA: TGTGCCAGCAGCGGGGACAGGGGGCTCAGAGGGGTGGAAAAACTGTTTTTT
J gene: TRBJ1-2; D gene: -; clone size: -; V gene: TRBV6-6; CDR3 protein: CASSPVVEDGYTF; CDR3 DNA: TGTGCCAGCAGCCCGGTAGTGGAAGATGGCTACACCTTC
J gene: TRBJ2-5; D gene: -; clone size: few; V gene: TRBV6-2/TRBV6-3; CDR3 protein: CASSYSLLPGEGQYF; CDR3 DNA: TGTGCCAGCAGTTACTCTTTATTACCGGGGGAAGGCCAGTACTTC
J gene: TRBJ1-1; D gene: -; clone size: few; V gene: TRBV12-3/TRBV12-4; CDR3 protein: CASSSYWGNTEAFF; CDR3 DNA: TGTGCCAGCAGTTCATACTGGGGAAACACTGAAGCTTTCTTT
J gene: TRBJ2-1; D gene: TRBD2; clone size: -; V gene: TRBV19; CDR3 protein: CASGPSGGLSYNEQFF; CDR3 DNA: TGTGCCAGTGGACCTAGCGGGGGCCTTTCCTACAATGAGCAGTTCTTC
J gene: TRBJ2-1; D gene: TRBD1; clone size: few; V gene: TRBV20-1; CDR3 protein: CSAREGTGVNEQFF; CDR3 DNA: TGCAGTGCTAGAGAGGGGACAGGGGTTAATGAGCAGTTCTTC
J gene: TRBJ2-7; D gene: TRBD2; clone size: -; V gene: TRBV9; CDR3 protein: CASSTTLAGALYEQYF; CDR3 DNA: TGTGCCAGCAGCACGACGCTAGCGGGAGCGTTGTACGAGCAGTACTTC
J gene: TRBJ2-3; D gene: -; clone size: few; V gene: TRBV5-1; CDR3 protein: CASNGGLSDTQYF; CDR3 DNA: TGCGCCAGCAACGGAGGGTTATCGGATACGCAGTATTTT
J gene: TRBJ2-5; D gene: -; clone size: few; V gene: TRBV6-5; CDR3 protein: CASRNALQETQYF; CDR3 DNA: TGTGCCAGCAGGAATGCTCTACAAGAGACCCAGTACTTC
J gene: TRBJ2-3; D gene: -; clone size: few; V gene: TRBV4-2; CDR3 protein: CASSHMQGTDTQYF; CDR3 DNA: TGTGCCAGCAGCCATATGCAGGGCACAGATACGCAGTATTTT
J gene: TRBJ2-5; D gene: -; clone size: -; V gene: TRBV9; CDR3 protein: CASSVDVGETQYF; CDR3 DNA: TGTGCCAGCAGCGTAGACGTGGGGGAGACCCAGTACTTC
J gene: TRBJ1-2; D gene: -; clone size: -; V gene: TRBV20-1; CDR3 protein: CSARPPGEIADGYTF; CDR3 DNA: TGCAGTGCTAGACCCCCAGGGGAAATTGCGGATGGCTACACCTTC